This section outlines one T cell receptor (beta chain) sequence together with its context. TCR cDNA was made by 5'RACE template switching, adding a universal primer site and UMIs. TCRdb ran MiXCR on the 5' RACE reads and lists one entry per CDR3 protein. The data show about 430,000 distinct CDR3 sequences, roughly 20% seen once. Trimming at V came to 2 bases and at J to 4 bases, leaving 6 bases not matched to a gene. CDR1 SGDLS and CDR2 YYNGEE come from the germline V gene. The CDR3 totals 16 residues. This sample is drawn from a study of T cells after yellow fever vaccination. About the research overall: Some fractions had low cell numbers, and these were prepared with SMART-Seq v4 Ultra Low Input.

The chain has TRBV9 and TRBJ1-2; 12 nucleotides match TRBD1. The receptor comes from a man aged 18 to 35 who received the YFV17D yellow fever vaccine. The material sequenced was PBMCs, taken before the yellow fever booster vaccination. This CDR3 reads CASSVGGQGASYGYTF. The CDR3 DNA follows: TGTGCCAGCAGCGTGGGGGGACAGGGGGCTAGCTATGGCTACACCTTC.